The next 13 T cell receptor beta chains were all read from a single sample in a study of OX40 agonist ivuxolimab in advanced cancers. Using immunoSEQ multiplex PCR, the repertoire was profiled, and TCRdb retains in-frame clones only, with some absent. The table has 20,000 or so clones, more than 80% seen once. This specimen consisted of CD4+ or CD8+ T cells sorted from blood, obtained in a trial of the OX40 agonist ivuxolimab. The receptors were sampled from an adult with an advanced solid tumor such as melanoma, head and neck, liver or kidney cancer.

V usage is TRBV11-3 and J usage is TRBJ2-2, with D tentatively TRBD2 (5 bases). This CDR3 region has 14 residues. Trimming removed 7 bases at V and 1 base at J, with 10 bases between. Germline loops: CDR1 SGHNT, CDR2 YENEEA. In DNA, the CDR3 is TGTGCCAGCAAACCCCGGGGGAACACCGGGGAGCTGTTTTTT. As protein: CASKPRGNTGELFF.

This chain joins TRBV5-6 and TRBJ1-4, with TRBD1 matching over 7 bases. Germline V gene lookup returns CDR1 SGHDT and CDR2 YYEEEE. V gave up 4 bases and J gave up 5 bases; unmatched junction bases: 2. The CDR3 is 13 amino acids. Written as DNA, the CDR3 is TGTGCCAGCAGCCCGACAGGGAATGAAAAACTGTTTTTT. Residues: CASSPTGNEKLFF.

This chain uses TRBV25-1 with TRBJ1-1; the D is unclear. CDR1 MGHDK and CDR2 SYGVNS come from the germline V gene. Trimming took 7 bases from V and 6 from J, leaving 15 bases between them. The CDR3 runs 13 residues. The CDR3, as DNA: TGTGCCAGCAAAATTCGTGACGGAGCTGAAGCTTTCTTT. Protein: CASKIRDGAEAFF.

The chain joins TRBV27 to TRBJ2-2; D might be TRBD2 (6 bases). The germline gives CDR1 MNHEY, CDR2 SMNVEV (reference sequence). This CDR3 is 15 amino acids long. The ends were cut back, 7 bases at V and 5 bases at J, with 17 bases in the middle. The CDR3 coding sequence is TGTGCCAGCACCCCTGGGGCGGGGTGGACCGGGGAGCTGTTTTTT. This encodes CASTPGAGWTGELFF.

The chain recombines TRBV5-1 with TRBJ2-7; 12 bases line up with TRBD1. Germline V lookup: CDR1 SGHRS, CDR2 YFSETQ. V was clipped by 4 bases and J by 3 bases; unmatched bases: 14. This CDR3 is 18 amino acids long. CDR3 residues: CASSGGQGAFYTGYEQYF. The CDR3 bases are TGCGCCAGCAGCGGGGGACAGGGGGCTTTTTATACGGGCTACGAGCAGTACTTC.

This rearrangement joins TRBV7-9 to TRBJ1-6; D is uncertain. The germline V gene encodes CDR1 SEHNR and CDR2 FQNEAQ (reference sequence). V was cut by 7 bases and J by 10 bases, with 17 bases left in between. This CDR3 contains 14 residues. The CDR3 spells CASTLDGVGSPLHF. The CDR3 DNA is TGTGCCAGCACCCTGGACGGGGTCGGGTCACCCCTCCACTTT.

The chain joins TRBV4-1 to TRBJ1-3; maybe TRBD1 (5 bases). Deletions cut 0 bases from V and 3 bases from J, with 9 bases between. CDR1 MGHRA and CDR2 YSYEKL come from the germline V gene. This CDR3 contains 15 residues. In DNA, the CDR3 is TGCGCCAGCAGCCAAGAGTTGGGGGGTGGAAACACCATATATTTT. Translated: CASSQELGGGNTIYF.

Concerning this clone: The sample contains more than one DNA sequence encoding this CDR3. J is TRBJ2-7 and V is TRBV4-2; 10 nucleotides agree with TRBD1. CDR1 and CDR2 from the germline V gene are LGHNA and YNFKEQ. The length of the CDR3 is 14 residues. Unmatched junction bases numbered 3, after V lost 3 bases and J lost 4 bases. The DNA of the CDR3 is TGTGCCAGCAGCCAGGGGACAGGGGATTACGAGCAGTACTTC. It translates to CASSQGTGDYEQYF.

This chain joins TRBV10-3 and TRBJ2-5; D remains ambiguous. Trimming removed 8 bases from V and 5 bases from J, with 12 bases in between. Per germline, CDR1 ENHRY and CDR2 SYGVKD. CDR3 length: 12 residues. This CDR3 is CAIGPPMETQYF. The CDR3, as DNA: TGTGCCATCGGGCCGCCGATGGAGACCCAGTACTTC.

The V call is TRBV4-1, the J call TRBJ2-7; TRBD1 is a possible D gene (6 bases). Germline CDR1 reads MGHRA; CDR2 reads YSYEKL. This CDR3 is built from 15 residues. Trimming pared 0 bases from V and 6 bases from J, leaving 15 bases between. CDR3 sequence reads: CASSQEIGRGSEQYF. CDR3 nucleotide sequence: TGCGCCAGCAGCCAAGAAATCGGCAGGGGCAGCGAGCAGTACTTC.

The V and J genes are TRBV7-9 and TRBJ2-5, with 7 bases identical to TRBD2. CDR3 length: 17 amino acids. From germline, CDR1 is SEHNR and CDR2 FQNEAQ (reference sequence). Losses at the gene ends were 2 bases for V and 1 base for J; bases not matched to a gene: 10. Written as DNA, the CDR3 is TGTGCCAGCAGCTTAATTGCATACGGGAGGCTCCAAGAGACCCAGTACTTC. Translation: CASSLIAYGRLQETQYF. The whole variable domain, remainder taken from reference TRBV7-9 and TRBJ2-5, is DTGVSQNPRHKITKRGQNVTFRCDPISEHNRLYWYRQTLGQGPEFLTYFQNEAQLEKSRLLSDRFSAERPKGSFSTLEIQRTEQGDSAMYLCASSLIAYGRLQETQYFGPGTRLLVL.

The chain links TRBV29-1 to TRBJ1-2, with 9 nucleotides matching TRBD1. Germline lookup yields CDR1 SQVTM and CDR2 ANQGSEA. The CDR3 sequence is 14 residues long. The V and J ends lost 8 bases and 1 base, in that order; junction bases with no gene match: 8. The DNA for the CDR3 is TGCAGCATTCACTCGGGACAGGGTAACTATGGCTACACCTTC. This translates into CSIHSGQGNYGYTF.

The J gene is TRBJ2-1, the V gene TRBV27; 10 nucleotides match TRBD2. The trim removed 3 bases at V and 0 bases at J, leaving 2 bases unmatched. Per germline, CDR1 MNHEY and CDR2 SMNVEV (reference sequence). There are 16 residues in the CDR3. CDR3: CASSFLAGVSYNEQFF. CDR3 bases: TGTGCCAGCAGTTTCCTAGCGGGAGTCTCCTACAATGAGCAGTTCTTC.